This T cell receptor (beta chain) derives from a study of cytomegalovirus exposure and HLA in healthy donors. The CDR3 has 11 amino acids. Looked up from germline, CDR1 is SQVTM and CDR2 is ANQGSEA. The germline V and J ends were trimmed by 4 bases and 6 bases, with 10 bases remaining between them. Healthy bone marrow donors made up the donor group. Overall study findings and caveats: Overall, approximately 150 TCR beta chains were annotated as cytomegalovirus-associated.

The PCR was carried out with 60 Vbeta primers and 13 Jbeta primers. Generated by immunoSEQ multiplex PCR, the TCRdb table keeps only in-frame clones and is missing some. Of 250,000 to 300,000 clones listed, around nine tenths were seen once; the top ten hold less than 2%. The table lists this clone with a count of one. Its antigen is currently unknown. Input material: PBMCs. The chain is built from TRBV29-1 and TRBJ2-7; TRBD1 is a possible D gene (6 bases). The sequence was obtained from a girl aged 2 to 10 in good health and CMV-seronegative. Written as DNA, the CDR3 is TGCAGCGTTGCAGGGGTGGGCGAGCAGTACTTC. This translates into CSVAGVGEQYF.